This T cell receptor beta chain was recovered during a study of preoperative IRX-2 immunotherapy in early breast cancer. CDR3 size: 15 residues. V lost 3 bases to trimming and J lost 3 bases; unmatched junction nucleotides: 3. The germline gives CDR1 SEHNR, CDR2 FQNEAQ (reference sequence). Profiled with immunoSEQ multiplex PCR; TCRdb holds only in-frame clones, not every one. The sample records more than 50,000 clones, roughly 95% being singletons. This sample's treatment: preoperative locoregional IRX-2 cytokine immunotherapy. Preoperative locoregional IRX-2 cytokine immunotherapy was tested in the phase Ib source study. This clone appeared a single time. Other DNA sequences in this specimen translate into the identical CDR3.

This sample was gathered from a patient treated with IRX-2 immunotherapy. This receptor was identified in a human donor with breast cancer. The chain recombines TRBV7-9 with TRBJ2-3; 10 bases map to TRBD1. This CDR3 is CASSFRTGGTDTQYF. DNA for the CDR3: TGTGCCAGCAGCTTTAGGACAGGGGGTACAGATACGCAGTATTTT.